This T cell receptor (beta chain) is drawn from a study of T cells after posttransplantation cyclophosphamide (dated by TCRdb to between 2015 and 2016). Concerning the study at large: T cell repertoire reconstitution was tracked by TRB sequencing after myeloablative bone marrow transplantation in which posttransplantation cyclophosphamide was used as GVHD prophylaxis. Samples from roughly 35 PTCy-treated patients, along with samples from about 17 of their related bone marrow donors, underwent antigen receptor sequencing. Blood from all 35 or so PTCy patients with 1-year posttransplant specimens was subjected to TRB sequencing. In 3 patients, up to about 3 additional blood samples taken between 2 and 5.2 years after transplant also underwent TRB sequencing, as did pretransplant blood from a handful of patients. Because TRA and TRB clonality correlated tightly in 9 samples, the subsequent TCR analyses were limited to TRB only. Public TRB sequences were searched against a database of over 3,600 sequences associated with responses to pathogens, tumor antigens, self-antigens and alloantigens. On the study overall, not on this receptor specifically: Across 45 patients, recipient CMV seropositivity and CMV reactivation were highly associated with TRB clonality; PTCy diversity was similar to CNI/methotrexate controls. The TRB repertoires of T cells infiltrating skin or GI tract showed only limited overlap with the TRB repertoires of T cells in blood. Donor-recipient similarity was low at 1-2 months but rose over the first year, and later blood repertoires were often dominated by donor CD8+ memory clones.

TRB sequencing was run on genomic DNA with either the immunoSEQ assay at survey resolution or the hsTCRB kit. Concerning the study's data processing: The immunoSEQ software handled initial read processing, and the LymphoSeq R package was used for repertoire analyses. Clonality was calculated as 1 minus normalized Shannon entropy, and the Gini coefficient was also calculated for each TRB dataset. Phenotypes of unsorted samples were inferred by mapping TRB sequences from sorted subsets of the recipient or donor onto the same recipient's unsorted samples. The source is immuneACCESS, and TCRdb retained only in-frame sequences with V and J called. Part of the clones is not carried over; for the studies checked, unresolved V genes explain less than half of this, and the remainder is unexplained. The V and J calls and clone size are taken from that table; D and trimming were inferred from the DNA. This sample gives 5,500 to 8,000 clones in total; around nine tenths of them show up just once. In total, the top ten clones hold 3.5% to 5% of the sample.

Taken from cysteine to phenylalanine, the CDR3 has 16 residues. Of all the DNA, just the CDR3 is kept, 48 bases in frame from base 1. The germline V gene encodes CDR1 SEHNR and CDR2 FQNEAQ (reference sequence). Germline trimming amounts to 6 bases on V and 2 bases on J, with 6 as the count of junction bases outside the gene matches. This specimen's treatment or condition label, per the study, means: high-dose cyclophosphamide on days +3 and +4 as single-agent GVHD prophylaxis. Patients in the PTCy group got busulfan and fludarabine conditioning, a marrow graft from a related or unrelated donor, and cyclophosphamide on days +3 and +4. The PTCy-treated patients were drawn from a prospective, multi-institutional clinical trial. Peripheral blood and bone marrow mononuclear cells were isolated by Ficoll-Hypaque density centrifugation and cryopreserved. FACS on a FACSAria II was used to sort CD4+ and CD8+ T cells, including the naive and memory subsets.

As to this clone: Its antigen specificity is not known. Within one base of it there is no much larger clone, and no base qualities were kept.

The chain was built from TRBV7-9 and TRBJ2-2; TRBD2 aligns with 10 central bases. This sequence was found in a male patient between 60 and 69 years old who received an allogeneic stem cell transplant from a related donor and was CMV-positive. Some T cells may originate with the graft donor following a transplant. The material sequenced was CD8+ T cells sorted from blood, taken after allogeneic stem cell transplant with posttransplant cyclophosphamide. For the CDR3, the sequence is CASRNASGGNTGELFF. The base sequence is TGTGCCAGCAGAAATGCTAGCGGGGGCAACACCGGGGAGCTGTTTTTT. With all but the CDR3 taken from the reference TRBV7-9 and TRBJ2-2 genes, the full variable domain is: DTGVSQNPRHKITKRGQNVTFRCDPISEHNRLYWYRQTLGQGPEFLTYFQNEAQLEKSRLLSDRFSAERPKGSFSTLEIQRTEQGDSAMYLCASRNASGGNTGELFFGEGSRLTVL.